The rows below give T cell receptor beta chains drawn from one sample of a study of blood T cell repertoires in COVID-19. Using immunoSEQ multiplex PCR, the repertoire was profiled, and TCRdb retains in-frame clones only, with some absent. Of 150,000 to 200,000 clones detected, roughly 80% appear once; the ten largest clones hold 6% to 8.5%. Sequencing used peripheral blood. The receptors were sampled from a human donor in a cohort sampled during active COVID-19. CDR3s leave out the opening cysteine and the closing phenylalanine or tryptophan. The order of the fields is J gene, V gene, CDR3 protein.

>TRBJ1-1|TRBV7-9
ASSLDEGDEAF
>TRBJ2-7|TRBV15
ATSSGSGAYEQY
>TRBJ2-3|TRBV19
ASSIRDRRTDTQY
>TRBJ1-5|TRBV6-2/TRBV6-3
ASSYGGFGNQPQH
>TRBJ2-5|TRBV18
ASSPGTSGAPGETQY
>TRBJ1-2|TRBV19
ASSRGTGGDNYGYT
>TRBJ2-1|TRBV12-3/TRBV12-4
ASTIQYNEQF
>TRBJ1-1|TRBV5-1
ASSLGMTGGPEAF
>TRBJ1-2|TRBV7-3
ASSLQGFGYGYT
>TRBJ2-7|TRBV5-1
ASSLEGQGAYEQY
>TRBJ2-1|TRBV29-1
SVEDPPGLANNEQF
>TRBJ2-1|TRBV7-3
ASSLGPLAGGFYNEQF
>TRBJ2-7|TRBV12-3/TRBV12-4
ASSPVGGAEQY
>TRBJ1-2|TRBV19
ASSIGDRVGYT
>TRBJ1-5|TRBV7-8
ASSTGGYLQPQH
>TRBJ2-7|TRBV2
ASSPGLAGGPYEQY
>TRBJ1-4|TRBV3-1/TRBV3-2
ASSQSPTAPEKLF
>TRBJ2-7|TRBV5-1
ASSRGTDAYEQY
>TRBJ1-1|TRBV10-1
ASSASRDSRFHTEAF
>TRBJ1-1|TRBV5-4
ASSRDRNTEAF
>TRBJ2-7|TRBV7-3
ASSSVRGDEQY
>TRBJ2-1|TRBV6-5
ASSLSQGFGEQF
>TRBJ1-1|TRBV5-8
ASSPRTGGIKNTEAF
>TRBJ2-1|TRBV5-1
ASSPVGGEIKYNEQF
>TRBJ2-3|TRBV5-1
ASSLYRIGQGDTQY
>TRBJ2-2|TRBV6-5
ASSLQENTGELF
>TRBJ2-1|TRBV6-1
ASSEGQGARNEQF
>TRBJ1-6|TRBV6-4
ASTDVGRCSPLH
>TRBJ1-1|TRBV5-1
ASSLIPGDTEAF
>TRBJ2-1|TRBV27
ASRLQGATSYNEQF
>TRBJ1-4|TRBV5-6
ASSLGTGWGEKLF
>TRBJ2-6|TRBV4-1
ASSQFIWTGPRSGANVLT